A single sample is the source of the 29 T cell receptor beta chains below, sequenced in a study of metastatic and nonmetastatic thyroid tumors. TCRdb reprocessed the PCR reads using MiXCR. The sample holds approximately 7,600 clones, roughly 37% seen once. None of the patients had undergone any treatment ahead of thyroid surgery. The sequenced material came from tumor tissue. Source of these receptors: a female donor with papillary thyroid cancer or a benign thyroid nodule (not recorded which). Some clones in this sample may be carry-over from other donors' samples.

As to this clone: Since the CDR3 does not end with the conserved phenylalanine or tryptophan, this likely comes from a read error. The chain recombines TRBV6-2 or TRBV6-3 with TRBJ1-1; D unresolved. Between the trimmed V and J ends, which lost 4 bases and 2 bases, there was a span of 8 bases. The CDR3 length is 13 residues. Looked up from germline, CDR1 is MNHEY and CDR2 is SVGEGT. The CDR3 bases are TGTGCCAGCAGTTCTAGTGATAACACTGAAGCTTTCCTT. The encoded protein is CASSSSDNTEAFL.

This clone is judged medium-sized (0.01 to 0.1%). V and J are TRBV6-5 and TRBJ2-1, with D perhaps TRBD2 (7 bases). Germline V gene data show CDR1 as MNHEY and CDR2 as SVGAGI. V lost 3 bases and J 6 bases, leaving 15 bases between the germline ends. There are 15 residues in the CDR3. The CDR3 region is CASSYGGGPGNEQFF. The CDR3 DNA sequence: TGTGCCAGCAGTTATGGGGGGGGCCCGGGCAATGAGCAGTTCTTC.

This clone is classed as large. This rearrangement joins TRBV6-1 to TRBJ2-7; no reliable D call. Germline V gene data show CDR1 as MNHNS and CDR2 as SASEGT. There are 13 residues in the CDR3. V was pared by 3 bases and J by 2 bases, with 8 bases between. DNA of the CDR3: TGTGCCAGCAGTGATTTTCGCGCCTACGAGCAGTACTTC. It specifies CASSDFRAYEQYF.

V usage is TRBV7-9 and J usage is TRBJ1-1; a possible D gene is TRBD1 (5 bases). Deletions cut 6 bases from V and 12 bases from J, with 14 bases between. This CDR3 is built from 11 residues. Per the germline V gene, CDR1 is SEHNR and CDR2 is FQNEAQ (reference sequence). CDR3 in DNA: TGTGCCAGCAGTAGGGGCTACGAATCTTTCTTT. Its translation: CASSRGYESFF.

In this sample, this clone turned up a few times. J is TRBJ2-7 and V is TRBV6-1, with TRBD2 matching over 10 bases. Germline CDR1 reads MNHNS; CDR2 reads SASEGT. CDR3 length equals 16 residues. V was pared by 6 bases and J by 4 bases, with 12 bases of the junction left unmatched. CDR3 sequence: CASSSTGTSDRYEQYF. The CDR3 nucleotides read TGTGCCAGCAGCTCTACCGGGACTAGCGACAGATACGAGCAGTACTTC.

V and J are TRBV20-1 and TRBJ1-1; 9 bases map to TRBD1. Per the germline V gene, CDR1 is DFQATT and CDR2 is SNEGSKA (reference sequence). The CDR3 consists of 16 residues. The V segment lost 0 bases and the J segment 4 bases; nucleotides outside the gene matches: 9. The CDR3 here is CSARDPQQGASTEAFF. The DNA of the CDR3 is TGCAGTGCTAGAGACCCCCAACAGGGGGCGAGCACTGAAGCTTTCTTT.

About this clone: This may stem from a read error, because a much larger clone lies one nucleotide away. The chain recombines TRBV5-1 with TRBJ2-3; D is undetermined. In germline, CDR1 is SGHRS, CDR2 YFSETQ. V lost 4 bases, J lost 2 bases, and 11 bases lay in between. The length of the CDR3 is 14 residues. CDR3 amino acids: CASSQDMLTDTQYF. As DNA, the CDR3 is TGCGCCAGCAGCCAAGACATGCTCACAGATACGCAGTATTTT.

This clone was counted only a few times. The J gene is TRBJ2-3, the V gene TRBV27; D remains unclear. CDR3 length: 15 amino acids. V lost 7 bases, J lost 3 bases, and 17 bases lay in between. Per the germline V gene, CDR1 is MNHEY and CDR2 is SMNVEV (reference sequence). CDR3 sequence: CASILRAVRTDTQYF. CDR3 in DNA: TGTGCCAGCATCCTAAGGGCAGTGCGTACAGATACGCAGTATTTT.

This clone was observed a few times. The V call is TRBV20-1, the J call TRBJ2-3, with 11 bases fitting TRBD2. The CDR3 runs 14 residues. Germline V gives CDR1 DFQATT, CDR2 SNEGSKA (reference sequence). J gave up 3 bases and V 6 bases, and 5 bases lay outside the gene matches. The CDR3 region has the DNA TGCAGTGCGGGGCCTAGCGGGAGGACAGATACGCAGTATTTT. Its protein product is CSAGPSGRTDTQYF.

The chain uses TRBV5-8 and TRBJ1-1; unclear D gene. The CDR3 extends over 13 amino acids. V was trimmed by 1 base and J by 1 base, leaving 5 bases between them. Germline V gene sequence: CDR1 SGHTS, CDR2 YDEGEE. This CDR3 reads CASSLIQNTEAFF. The CDR3 DNA follows: TGTGCCAGCAGCTTGATACAGAACACTGAAGCTTTCTTT.

By sample share, this clone is medium-sized. The V call is TRBV4-1, the J call TRBJ2-1, with D possibly TRBD1 on 6 matching bases. Germline values: CDR1 MGHRA, CDR2 YSYEKL. The germline V and J ends were trimmed by 3 bases and 10 bases, with 16 bases remaining between them. The CDR3 is 14 amino acids. DNA of the CDR3: TGCGCCAGCAGCCATGCGGCACAGGGTGGGGAGCAGTTCTTC. Protein product: CASSHAAQGGEQFF.

This clone turned up a few times. The chain is built from TRBV9 and TRBJ1-2; D is unclear. CDR3 length: 12 residues. V lost 3 bases to trimming and J lost 0 bases, with 3 bases between them. In germline, CDR1 is SGDLS, CDR2 YYNGEE. The CDR3 sequence is CASSAPNYGYTF. The CDR3 DNA follows: TGTGCCAGCAGCGCCCCTAACTATGGCTACACCTTC.

This clone was found a few times. CDR3 amino acids: CASSYRRTGELFF. CDR3 in DNA: TGTGCCAGCAGTTACCGACGCACCGGGGAGCTGTTTTTT. The V gene is TRBV6-6, the J gene TRBJ2-2; D not certain. Per the germline V gene, CDR1 is MNHNY and CDR2 is SVGAGI (reference sequence). Trimming removed 2 bases from V and 4 bases from J, with 5 bases in between. CDR3 length equals 13 residues.

This clone was counted a few times. The chain combines TRBV28 with TRBJ1-1, with D possibly TRBD1 on 5 matching bases. V shed 7 bases and J shed 5 bases, with 20 bases lying between them. The CDR3 length is 15 residues. Germline loops: CDR1 MDHEN, CDR2 SYDVKM. As DNA, the CDR3 is TGTGCCAGCATCCAAGCCCTGACCTGGGGGACTGAAGCTTTCTTT. Protein product: CASIQALTWGTEAFF.

The gene calls are TRBV20-1 and TRBJ1-1, with a tentative D call TRBD1 (5 bases). CDR3 length: 13 residues. In germline, CDR1 is DFQATT, CDR2 SNEGSKA (reference sequence). With 5 bases removed from V and 0 bases from J, the gap between germline ends came to 10 bases. This CDR3 is CSAWDLLNTEAFF. The DNA of the CDR3 is TGCAGTGCTTGGGACCTTCTGAACACTGAAGCTTTCTTT.

The rearrangement uses TRBV20-1 and TRBJ2-7, with unresolved D. Trimming pared 5 bases from V and 2 bases from J, leaving 19 bases between. CDR1 DFQATT and CDR2 SNEGSKA come from the germline V gene (reference sequence). This CDR3 contains 15 residues. The CDR3 loop reads CSAPWPAQAPYEQYF. CDR3 in DNA: TGCAGTGCTCCTTGGCCTGCTCAGGCCCCCTACGAGCAGTACTTC.

The chain employs TRBV6-1 and TRBJ2-7; 9 bases line up with TRBD1. The germline CDR1 and CDR2 sequences are MNHNS and SASEGT. This CDR3 contains 14 residues. Trimming took 3 bases from V and 3 from J; bases not matched to a gene: 3. CDR3 DNA sequence: TGTGCCAGCAGTGAGGACAGGGGCAGCTACGAGCAGTACTTC. Amino acids: CASSEDRGSYEQYF.

In this sample, this clone turned up many times. The gene calls are TRBV5-6 and TRBJ2-1; D gene ambiguous. Looked up from germline, CDR1 is SGHDT and CDR2 is YYEEEE. V was cut by 2 bases and J by 6 bases, with 9 bases left in between. The CDR3 extends over 13 amino acids. CDR3 coding DNA: TGTGCCAGCAGCTTAGAGTGGATCAATGAGCAGTTCTTC. This translates into CASSLEWINEQFF.

As to this clone: A junction boundary mismatches the germline segment, possibly from a read error. The chain employs TRBV10-2 and TRBJ1-2; weak D call: TRBD1 (5 bases). CDR3 length equals 14 residues. Germline CDR1 WSHSY, CDR2 SAAADI. CDR3 DNA sequence: TGCGCCAGCAGTGAAGGGAGGGGCTGCTATAGCTACACCTTC. Protein sequence: CASSEGRGCYSYTF.

This clone counts as medium-sized (0.01 to 0.1%). Other DNA sequences in this specimen translate into the identical CDR3. The chain joins TRBV4-1 to TRBJ2-1; 13 nucleotides agree with TRBD2. V dropped 6 bases and J dropped 5; count of bases not matched to a gene: 4. This CDR3 region has 15 residues. Germline loops: CDR1 MGHRA, CDR2 YSYEKL. The CDR3 region is CASRLGLAGDNEQFF. Written as DNA, the CDR3 is TGCGCCAGCAGACTAGGACTAGCGGGGGACAATGAGCAGTTCTTC.

By share, this clone counts as medium-sized (0.01 to 0.1%). The V gene is TRBV9, the J gene TRBJ1-6; D remains unclear. Germline V gene lookup returns CDR1 SGDLS and CDR2 YYNGEE. The CDR3 covers 14 residues. V lost 1 base, J lost 9 bases, and 11 bases lay in between. Here the CDR3 DNA reads TGTGCCAGCAGCGTAAGTGTATTCGGTTCACCCCTCCACTTT. It codes for CASSVSVFGSPLHF.

This clone is labeled as medium-sized. The V gene is TRBV20-1, the J gene TRBJ2-1; D possibly matches TRBD1 or TRBD2 (5 bases each). The CDR3 consists of 13 residues. The germline V gene encodes CDR1 DFQATT and CDR2 SNEGSKA (reference sequence). V was shortened by 3 bases and J by 6 bases, with 12 bases between the two germline ends. CDR3 region: CSASEGWGNEQFF. The CDR3 nucleotides read TGCAGTGCTAGCGAGGGGTGGGGCAATGAGCAGTTCTTC.

The chain recombines TRBV11-2 with TRBJ1-2; D not resolved. Germline values: CDR1 SGHAT, CDR2 FQNNGV. The germline V and J ends were trimmed by 1 base and 8 bases, with 17 bases remaining between them. The CDR3 spans 15 residues. CDR3 in DNA: TGTGCCAGCAGCTTAGGATCAGGAGGATTGAGCGGCTACACCTTC. Protein: CASSLGSGGLSGYTF.

This clone was found a few times. The chain has TRBV10-3 and TRBJ2-7; D is undetermined. There are 12 residues in the CDR3. Germline lookup yields CDR1 ENHRY and CDR2 SYGVKD. Between the trimmed V and J ends, which lost 2 bases and 5 bases, there was a span of 7 bases. This CDR3 reads CAISERSDEQYF. The CDR3 DNA follows: TGTGCCATCAGTGAGAGGTCGGACGAGCAGTACTTC.

This chain joins TRBV28 and TRBJ1-1; D perhaps matches TRBD1 (6 bases). CDR3 size: 14 residues. V lost 4 bases and J 0 bases, leaving 9 bases between the germline ends. CDR1 MDHEN and CDR2 SYDVKM come from the germline V gene. The CDR3 DNA reads TGTGCCAGCAGTTGGACAGTTATGAACACTGAAGCTTTCTTT. It translates to CASSWTVMNTEAFF.

The chain links TRBV6-1 to TRBJ2-7, with D possibly called TRBD1 or TRBD2 (5 bases each). The CDR3 is 17 amino acids. Germline CDR1 is MNHNS and CDR2 is SASEGT. V was clipped by 0 bases and J by 3 bases, with 18 bases between them. The CDR3 bases are TGTGCCAGCAGTGAAGCGGGGGTCGGCAGGTGGCACTACGAGCAGTACTTC. Residues: CASSEAGVGRWHYEQYF.

This clone turned up a few times. This chain uses TRBV6-1 with TRBJ1-5, with 9 bases lining up with TRBD1. Germline CDR1 and CDR2: MNHNS and SASEGT. Unmatched junction bases numbered 9, after V lost 6 bases and J lost 9 bases. The CDR3 spans 14 residues. The CDR3 protein is CASRPGTGRGPQHF. The DNA of the CDR3 is TGTGCCAGCAGACCCGGGACAGGGAGAGGGCCCCAGCATTTT.

In its sample, this clone was seen a few times. V is TRBV6-5 and J is TRBJ2-7; unclear D gene. CDR3 length equals 12 residues. Trimming stripped 0 bases from V and 1 base from J, with 1 base between. The germline V gene has CDR1 MNHEY and CDR2 SVGAGI. The DNA of the CDR3 is TGTGCCAGCAGTTACTCGTCCTACGAGCAGTACTTC. It encodes CASSYSSYEQYF.

This clone is labeled as large. The sample contains more than one DNA sequence encoding this CDR3. The CDR3 nucleotides are TGTGCCAGCAGTTTAGGACAGGGGATGAACACTGAAGCTTTCTTT. Its protein is CASSLGQGMNTEAFF. The chain employs TRBV12-3 or TRBV12-4 and TRBJ1-1, with TRBD1 matching 8 bases. J lost 0 bases, V lost 1 base, and 1 base had no gene match. CDR3 size: 15 residues.